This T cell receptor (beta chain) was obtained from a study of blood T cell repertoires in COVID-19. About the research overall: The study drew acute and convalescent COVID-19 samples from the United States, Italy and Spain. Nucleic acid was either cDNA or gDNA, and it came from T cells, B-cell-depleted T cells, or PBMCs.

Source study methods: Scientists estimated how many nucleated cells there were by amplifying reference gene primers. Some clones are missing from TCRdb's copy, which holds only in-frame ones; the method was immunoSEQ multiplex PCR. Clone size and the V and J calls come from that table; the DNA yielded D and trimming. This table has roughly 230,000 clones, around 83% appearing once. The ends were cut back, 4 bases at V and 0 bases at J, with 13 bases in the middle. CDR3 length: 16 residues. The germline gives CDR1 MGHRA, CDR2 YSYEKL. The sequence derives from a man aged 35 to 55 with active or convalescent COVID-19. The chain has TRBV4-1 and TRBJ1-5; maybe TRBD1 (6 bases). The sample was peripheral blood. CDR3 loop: CASSPDRSYSNQPQHF. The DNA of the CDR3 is TGCGCCAGCAGCCCCGACAGGTCCTATAGCAATCAGCCCCAGCATTTT.